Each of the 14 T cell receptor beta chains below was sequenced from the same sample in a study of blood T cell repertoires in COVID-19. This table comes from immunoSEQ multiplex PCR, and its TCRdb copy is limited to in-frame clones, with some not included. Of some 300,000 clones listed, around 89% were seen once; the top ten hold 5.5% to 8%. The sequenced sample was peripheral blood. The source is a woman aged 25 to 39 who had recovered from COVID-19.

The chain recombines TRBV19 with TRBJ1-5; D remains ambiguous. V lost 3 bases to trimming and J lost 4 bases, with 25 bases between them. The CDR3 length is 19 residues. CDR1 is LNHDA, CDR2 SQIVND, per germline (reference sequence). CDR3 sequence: CASSMSTSNEDWSNQPQHF. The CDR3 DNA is TGTGCCAGTAGTATGTCTACCAGTAATGAGGACTGGTCTAATCAGCCCCAGCATTTT.

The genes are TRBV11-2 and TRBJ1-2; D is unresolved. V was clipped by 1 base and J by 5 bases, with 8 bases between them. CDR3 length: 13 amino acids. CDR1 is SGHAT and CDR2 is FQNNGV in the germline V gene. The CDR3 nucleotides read TGTGCCAGCAGCTTAGGACTCAAGTATGGCTACACCTTC. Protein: CASSLGLKYGYTF.

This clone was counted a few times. The CDR3 sequence is CSASHPYRNTEAFF. The CDR3 bases are TGCAGTGCTAGTCACCCTTATAGGAACACTGAAGCTTTCTTT. The chain recombines TRBV20-1 with TRBJ1-1, with D hard to call. Per the germline V gene, CDR1 is DFQATT and CDR2 is SNEGSKA (reference sequence). This CDR3 region has 14 residues. Trimming took 3 bases from V and 1 from J, leaving 12 bases between them.

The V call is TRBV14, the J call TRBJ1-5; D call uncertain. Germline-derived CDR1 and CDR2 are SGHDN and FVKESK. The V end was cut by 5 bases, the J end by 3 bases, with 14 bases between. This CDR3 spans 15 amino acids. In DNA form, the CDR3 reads TGTGCCAGCAGCGATTCTCGGTACCCCAATCAGCCCCAGCATTTT. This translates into CASSDSRYPNQPQHF.

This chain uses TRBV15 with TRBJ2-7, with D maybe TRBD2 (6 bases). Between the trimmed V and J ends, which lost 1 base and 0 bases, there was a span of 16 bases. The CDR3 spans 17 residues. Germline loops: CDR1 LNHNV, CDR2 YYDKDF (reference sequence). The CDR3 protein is CATSRALGGARSYEQYF. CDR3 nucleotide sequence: TGTGCCACCAGCAGAGCCCTCGGGGGAGCCCGCTCCTACGAGCAGTACTTC.

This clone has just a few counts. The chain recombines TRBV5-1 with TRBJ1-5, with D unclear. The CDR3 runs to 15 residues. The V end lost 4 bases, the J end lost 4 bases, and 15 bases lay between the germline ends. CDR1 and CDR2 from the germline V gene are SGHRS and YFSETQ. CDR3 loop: CASSPLGEGNQPQHF. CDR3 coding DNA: TGCGCCAGCAGCCCCCTGGGTGAGGGAAATCAGCCCCAGCATTTT.

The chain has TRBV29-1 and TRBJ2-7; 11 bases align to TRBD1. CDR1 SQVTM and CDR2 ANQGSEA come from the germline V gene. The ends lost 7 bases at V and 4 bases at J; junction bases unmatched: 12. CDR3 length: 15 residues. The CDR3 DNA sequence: TGCAGCGCCAACCAACCGGGACAGGGGGTATACGAGCAGTACTTC. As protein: CSANQPGQGVYEQYF.

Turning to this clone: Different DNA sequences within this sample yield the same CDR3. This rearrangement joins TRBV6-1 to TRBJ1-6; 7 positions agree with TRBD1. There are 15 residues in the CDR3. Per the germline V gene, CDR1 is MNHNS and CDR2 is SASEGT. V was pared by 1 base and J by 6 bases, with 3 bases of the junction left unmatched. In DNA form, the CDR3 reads TGTGCCAGCAGTGAAGGAGACAGGGTTAATTCACCCCTCCACTTT. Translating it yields CASSEGDRVNSPLHF.

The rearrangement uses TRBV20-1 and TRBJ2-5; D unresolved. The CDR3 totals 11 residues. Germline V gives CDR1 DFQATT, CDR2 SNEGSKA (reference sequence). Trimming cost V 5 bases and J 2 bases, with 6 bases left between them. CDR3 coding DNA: TGCAGTGCTTCTAGGCAAGAGACCCAGTACTTC. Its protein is CSASRQETQYF.

CDR3 amino acids: CASRSGQGNSPLHF. Here the CDR3 DNA reads TGTGCCAGCAGGTCGGGACAGGGGAATTCACCCCTCCACTTT. The chain carries TRBV6-5 and TRBJ1-6; 10 nucleotides match TRBD1. From germline, CDR1 is MNHEY and CDR2 SVGAGI. The junction had 3 bases not matched to a gene; V was cut back by 6 bases and J by 7 bases. There are 14 residues in the CDR3.

As DNA, the CDR3 is TGCGCCAGCAGCTTGACCCGACAGGGGTATTCACCCCTCCACTTT. Its protein is CASSLTRQGYSPLHF. The chain is built from TRBV5-1 and TRBJ1-6; 8 bases are shared with TRBD1. The ends lost 1 base at V and 8 bases at J; junction bases unmatched: 5. The CDR3 is made up of 15 amino acids. Germline loops: CDR1 SGHRS, CDR2 YFSETQ.

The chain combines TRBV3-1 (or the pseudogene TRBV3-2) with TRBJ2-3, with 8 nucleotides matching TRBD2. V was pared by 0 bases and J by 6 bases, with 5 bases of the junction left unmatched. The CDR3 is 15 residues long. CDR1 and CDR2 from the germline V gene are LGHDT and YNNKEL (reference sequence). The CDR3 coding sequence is TGTGCCAGCAGCCAAGATGGGACTAGGGGGGATACGCAGTATTTT. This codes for CASSQDGTRGDTQYF.

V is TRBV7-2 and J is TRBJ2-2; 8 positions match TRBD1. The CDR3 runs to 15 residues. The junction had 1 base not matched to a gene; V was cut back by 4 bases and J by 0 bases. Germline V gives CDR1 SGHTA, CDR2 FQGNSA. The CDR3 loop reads CASSSGGANTGELFF. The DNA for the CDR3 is TGTGCCAGCAGCTCAGGGGGCGCGAACACCGGGGAGCTGTTTTTT.

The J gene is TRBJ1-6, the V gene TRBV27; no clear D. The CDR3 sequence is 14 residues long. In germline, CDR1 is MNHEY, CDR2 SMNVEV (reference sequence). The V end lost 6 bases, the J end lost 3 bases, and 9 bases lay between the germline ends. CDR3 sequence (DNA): TGTGCCAGCAGCCCTAACCTCTATAATTCACCCCTCCACTTT. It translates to CASSPNLYNSPLHF.